This T cell receptor (beta chain) stems from a study of OX40 agonist ivuxolimab in advanced cancers. In the study overall: Dose-escalation subjects each had hepatocellular carcinoma, melanoma, renal cell or head and neck cancer.

The CDR3 covers 16 residues. The repertoire was sequenced with immunoSEQ multiplex PCR; TCRdb's copy has only in-frame clones and lacks some. Of tens of thousands of clones listed, approximately 86% are singletons. The sequences come from CD4+ or CD8+ T cells sorted from blood, collected in a trial of the OX40 agonist ivuxolimab. J is TRBJ2-5 and V is TRBV21-1; the table calls TRBD1, which could not be checked here. TRBV21-1 is a recognized pseudogene. The receptor comes from an adult with an advanced solid tumor such as melanoma, head and neck, liver or kidney cancer. DNA of the CDR3: TGTGCCAGCAGCAAACCAGGGGGGCCCTGGGGAGAGACCCAGTACTTC. It translates to CASSKPGGPWGETQYF.